This T cell receptor beta chain was captured by sequencing in a study of blood T cells in healthy people across ages. About this clonotype itself: Its antigen is currently unknown. One junction end does not reproduce the germline sequence, and a read error may be involved.

Study conclusions and caveats: Roughly linearly, TCR beta diversity per million T cells fell as age increased. Donor CMV infection status was unknown, possibly confounding age-related changes in expanded clonotypes. Both naive CD4+ cell counts and diversity were greater in long-lived donors than in aged donors.

Germline CDR1 is DFQATT and CDR2 is SNEGSKA (reference sequence). This CDR3 spans 13 amino acids. Primed by a sample-barcoded 5' primer and a J-beta primer mix, a second PCR proceeded for roughly 7 to 11 cycles. TCRdb fed the 5' RACE reads into MiXCR, producing one record per CDR3 protein. The sample records about 730,000 distinct CDR3 sequences, approximately 39% being singletons. Healthy Caucasian individuals from Russia aged about 6 to 100 were enrolled as donors. Sequenced sample: blood. The clonotype was recovered from a woman aged 60-75 years in good health. The chain combines TRBV20-1 with TRBJ1-4; D gene uncertain. CDR3 sequence: CSTREGFGPAPFF. For the CDR3, the DNA is TGCAGTACTAGAGAAGGATTTGGCCCTGCTCCGTTTTTT.